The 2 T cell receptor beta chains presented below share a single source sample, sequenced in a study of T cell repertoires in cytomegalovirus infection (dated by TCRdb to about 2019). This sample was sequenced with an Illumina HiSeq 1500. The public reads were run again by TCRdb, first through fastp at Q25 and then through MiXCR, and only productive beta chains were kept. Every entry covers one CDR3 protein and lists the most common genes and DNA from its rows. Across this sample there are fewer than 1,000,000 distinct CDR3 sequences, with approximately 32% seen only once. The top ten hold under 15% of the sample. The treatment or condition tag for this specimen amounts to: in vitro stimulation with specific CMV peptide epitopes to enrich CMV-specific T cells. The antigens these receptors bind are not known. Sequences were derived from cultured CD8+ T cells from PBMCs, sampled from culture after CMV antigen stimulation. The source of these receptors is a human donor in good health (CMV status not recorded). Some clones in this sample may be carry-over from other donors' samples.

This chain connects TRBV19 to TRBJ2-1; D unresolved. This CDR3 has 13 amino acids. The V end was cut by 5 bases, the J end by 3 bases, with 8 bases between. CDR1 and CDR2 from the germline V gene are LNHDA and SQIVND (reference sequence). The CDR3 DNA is TGTGCCAGTAGTGGATGGTTCTACAATGAGCAGTTCTTC. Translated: CASSGWFYNEQFF.

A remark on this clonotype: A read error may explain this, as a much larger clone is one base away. CDR3 residues: CTSSLAAVNQPQHF. The CDR3 nucleotides are TGTACCAGCAGCTTAGCGGCGGTAAATCAGCCCCAGCATTTT. J is TRBJ1-5 and V is TRBV7-6; D remains unclear. The germline gives CDR1 SGHVS, CDR2 FNYEAQ. This CDR3 is 14 amino acids long. Full variable domain (rest looked up from reference TRBV7-6 and TRBJ1-5): GAGVSQSPRYKVTKRGQDVALRCDPISGHVSLYWYRQALGQGPEFLTYFNYEAQQDKSGLPNDRFSAERPEGSISTLTIQRTEQRDSAMYRCTSSLAAVNQPQHFGDGTRLSIL.